This passage covers 27 T cell receptor beta chains from one sample sequenced in a study of T cell changes during pregnancy in multiple sclerosis. Using immunoSEQ multiplex PCR, the repertoire was profiled, and TCRdb retains in-frame clones only, with some absent. Here the sample spans some 60,000 clones, just over 90% being singletons. The sequencing used peripheral blood, collected after pregnancy. The origin of the receptors is a female donor with multiple sclerosis, enrolled in a pregnancy study.

The chain is built from TRBV5-1 and TRBJ1-4; TRBD1 agrees at 7 bases. With 7 bases clipped from V and 8 bases from J, the junction kept 11 bases outside the gene matches. This CDR3 comprises 14 residues. Germline V gene data show CDR1 as SGHRS and CDR2 as YFSETQ. The CDR3 nucleotides read TGCGCCAGCGGACTGACAGGGCAAGGAGAAAAACTGTTTTTT. Translating gives CASGLTGQGEKLFF.

The chain joins TRBV18 to TRBJ2-1; D possibly corresponds to TRBD2 (5 bases). Trimming left V 0 bases short and J 9 bases short, with 9 bases between. CDR1 is KGHSH and CDR2 is LQKENI in the germline V gene. There are 13 residues in the CDR3. In DNA form, the CDR3 reads TGTGCCAGCTCACCACCGGGCGGGCCTGAGCAGTTCTTC. Protein: CASSPPGGPEQFF.

This rearrangement joins TRBV7-9 to TRBJ2-7, with 12 bases that match TRBD2. V lost 5 bases and J lost 0; bases outside the gene matches: 5. Germline V gene lookup returns CDR1 SEHNR and CDR2 FQNEAQ (reference sequence). The CDR3 has 16 residues. In DNA form, the CDR3 reads TGTGCCAGCAGCGCTCGGACTAGCGGGACCTCCTACGAGCAGTACTTC. Residues: CASSARTSGTSYEQYF.

The rearrangement uses TRBV10-3 and TRBJ2-3, with D hard to call. Trimming stripped 0 bases from V and 7 bases from J, with 11 bases between. In germline, CDR1 is ENHRY, CDR2 SYGVKD. This CDR3 has 14 residues. The CDR3 loop reads CAISESFNENTQYF. CDR3 nucleotides: TGTGCCATCAGTGAGTCCTTTAACGAGAATACGCAGTATTTT.

The chain recombines TRBV4-3 with TRBJ2-1; TRBD2 aligns across 7 bases. In germline, CDR1 is LGHNA, CDR2 YSLEER. Losses at the gene ends were 0 bases for V and 2 bases for J; bases not matched to a gene: 7. The CDR3 extends over 17 amino acids. Here the CDR3 reads CASSQDPASGTYNEQFF. The CDR3 DNA reads TGCGCCAGCAGCCAAGATCCGGCTAGCGGTACCTACAATGAGCAGTTCTTC.

V and J are TRBV4-1 and TRBJ2-3; a possible D gene is TRBD2 (5 bases). CDR1 MGHRA and CDR2 YSYEKL come from the germline V gene. The length of the CDR3 is 15 residues. V was cut by 1 base and J by 5 bases, with 13 bases left in between. CDR3 sequence reads: CASSQGASPVDTQYF. The CDR3, as DNA: TGCGCCAGCAGCCAAGGGGCTAGCCCTGTAGATACGCAGTATTTT.

V gene TRBV28 combines with J gene TRBJ1-1, with D possibly matching TRBD1 (5 bases). The CDR3 totals 15 residues. Germline lookup yields CDR1 MDHEN and CDR2 SYDVKM. Between the trimmed V and J ends, which lost 6 bases and 4 bases, there was a span of 18 bases. The CDR3 sequence: CASRPPDGQGTEAFF. The CDR3 DNA reads TGTGCCAGCAGACCCCCGGACGGGCAGGGCACTGAAGCTTTCTTT.

The chain links TRBV2 to TRBJ2-2; 9 bases agree with TRBD2. CDR1 is SNHLY and CDR2 is FYNNEI in the germline V gene. Trimming at V came to 4 bases and at J to 5 bases, leaving 2 bases not matched to a gene. The CDR3 is 14 amino acids. CDR3 in amino acids: CASSVREGTGELFF. The CDR3 region has the DNA TGTGCCAGCAGTGTGCGGGAGGGTACCGGGGAGCTGTTTTTT. The whole variable domain, filled in from reference TRBV2 and TRBJ2-2, reads EPEVTQTPSHQVTQMGQEVILRCVPISNHLYFYWYRQILGQKVEFLVSFYNNEISEKSEIFDDQFSVERPDGSNFTLKIRSTKLEDSAMYFCASSVREGTGELFFGEGSRLTVL.

This clone has just a few counts. The chain uses TRBV6-5 and TRBJ1-1, with a tentative D call TRBD1 (6 bases). Trimming cost V 6 bases and J 3 bases, with 11 bases left between them. CDR1 is MNHEY and CDR2 is SVGAGI in the germline V gene. The CDR3 has 13 residues. CDR3 loop: CASRWDKDTEAFF. Here the CDR3 DNA reads TGTGCCAGCAGATGGGACAAGGACACTGAAGCTTTCTTT.

V and J are TRBV28 and TRBJ2-2, with 10 bases that match TRBD2. Trimming at V came to 5 bases and at J to 7 bases, leaving 7 bases not matched to a gene. The CDR3 has 15 residues. CDR1 is MDHEN, CDR2 SYDVKM, per germline. CDR3 sequence (DNA): TGTGCCAGCAGTCTAGCGGGAGATTTGGTCGGGGAGCTGTTTTTT. Protein sequence: CASSLAGDLVGELFF.

This chain uses TRBV18 with TRBJ2-2; D possibly corresponds to TRBD2 (5 bases). The germline V gene has CDR1 KGHSH and CDR2 LQKENI. The CDR3 is 15 residues long. Trimming took 0 bases from V and 4 from J, leaving 9 bases between them. This chain's CDR3 is CASSPPREFTGELFF. The DNA for the CDR3 is TGTGCCAGCTCACCACCGAGGGAATTCACCGGGGAGCTGTTTTTT.

The V gene is TRBV2, the J gene TRBJ1-4, with a weak D call TRBD1 (5 bases). Trimming took off 4 bases at V and 6 bases at J, with 15 bases between the two ends. In germline, CDR1 is SNHLY, CDR2 FYNNEI. The CDR3 has 15 amino acids. DNA for the CDR3: TGTGCCAGCAGTGTGGGGCGGTCACGGCATGAAAAACTGTTTTTT. It encodes CASSVGRSRHEKLFF.

J is TRBJ2-5 and V is TRBV7-3; TRBD2 matches at 14 bases. J lost 4 bases, V lost 5 bases, and 6 bases had no gene match. Looked up from germline, CDR1 is SGHTA and CDR2 is FQGTGA. The CDR3 spans 16 residues. The CDR3 DNA sequence: TGTGCCAGCAGCCCCGGGACTAGCGGGAGTGTAGAGACCCAGTACTTC. Its translation is CASSPGTSGSVETQYF.

The rearrangement uses TRBV23-1 and TRBJ1-5; 7 bases are shared with TRBD1. TRBV23-1 is an open reading frame, and its role is uncertain. Trimming at V came to 10 bases and at J to 3 bases, leaving 6 bases not matched to a gene. CDR3 size: 13 residues. In DNA, the CDR3 is TGCGCCATGGGGACAGATATCAATCAGCCCCAGCATTTT. Translated, it gives CAMGTDINQPQHF.

In nucleotides, the CDR3 is TGCGCCAGCAGGGGACAGGGGGCGTCCGACACCTTC. Amino acids: CASRGQGASDTF. This chain connects TRBV5-1 to TRBJ1-2, with 12 bases lining up with TRBD1. Germline CDR1 is SGHRS and CDR2 is YFSETQ. This CDR3 comprises 12 residues. Unmatched junction bases numbered 5, after V lost 5 bases and J lost 12 bases.

The chain carries TRBV19 and TRBJ1-3; tentative D call: TRBD1 (5 bases). Germline V gene sequence: CDR1 LNHDA, CDR2 SQIVND (reference sequence). The CDR3 runs to 15 residues. Deletions cut 5 bases from V and 0 bases from J, with 11 bases between. The CDR3 sequence is CASSRGEDSGNTIYF. CDR3 bases: TGTGCCAGTAGTCGGGGGGAGGACTCTGGAAACACCATATATTTT.

J is TRBJ2-7 and V is TRBV29-1; D is unresolved. Germline V gene lookup returns CDR1 SQVTM and CDR2 ANQGSEA. V was shortened by 4 bases and J by 7 bases, with 14 bases between the two germline ends. The CDR3 is made up of 12 amino acids. The CDR3 sequence: CSVGMVQSEQYF. CDR3 DNA: TGCAGCGTTGGTATGGTACAGAGTGAGCAGTACTTC.

This clone turned up a few times. The rearrangement links TRBV7-2 to TRBJ1-2; TRBD1 matches 7 bases. The CDR3 has 15 amino acids. V was clipped by 5 bases and J by 7 bases; unmatched bases: 13. From germline, CDR1 is SGHTA and CDR2 FQGNSA. CDR3 nucleotides: TGTGCCAGCAGCAAACCGAATAGAGGGGGCGGTGGCTACACCTTC. This codes for CASSKPNRGGGGYTF.

CDR3 in amino acids: CSVEGGNTEAFF. DNA of the CDR3: TGCAGCGTTGAAGGCGGGAACACTGAAGCTTTCTTT. The V call is TRBV29-1, the J call TRBJ1-1; no reliable D call. Trimming stripped 1 base from V and 1 base from J, with 4 bases between. The CDR3 has 12 amino acids. CDR1 and CDR2 from the germline V gene are SQVTM and ANQGSEA.

The chain joins TRBV19 to TRBJ1-1; D is unclear. V was pared by 4 bases and J by 0 bases, with 9 bases between. CDR3 length: 14 amino acids. Germline V lookup: CDR1 LNHDA, CDR2 SQIVND (reference sequence). This CDR3 is CASSTGGMNTEAFF. CDR3 nucleotide sequence: TGTGCCAGTAGTACAGGTGGCATGAACACTGAAGCTTTCTTT.

The V gene is TRBV4-3, the J gene TRBJ1-3; 8 positions agree with TRBD1. Germline values: CDR1 LGHNA, CDR2 YSLEER. V trimming: 0 bases; J trimming: 4 bases; junction bases outside the gene matches: 2. The CDR3 extends over 15 amino acids. The CDR3 DNA sequence: TGCGCCAGCAGCCAAGAAGGACAGGGAGGAAACACCATATATTTT. Protein sequence: CASSQEGQGGNTIYF.

The J gene is TRBJ2-4, the V gene TRBV2; 7 bases agree with TRBD2. Trimming removed 5 bases from V and 7 bases from J; junction bases left unmatched: 8. Germline V gene sequence: CDR1 SNHLY, CDR2 FYNNEI. There are 14 residues in the CDR3. This CDR3 reads CASSIPGLRNIQYF. The CDR3 nucleotides are TGTGCCAGCAGTATACCGGGACTAAGGAACATTCAGTACTTC.

V is TRBV7-2 and J is TRBJ1-5; D unresolved. CDR1 and CDR2 (germline): SGHTA, FQGNSA. The germline V and J ends were trimmed by 4 bases and 8 bases, with 15 bases remaining between them. The CDR3 extends over 14 amino acids. The CDR3, as DNA: TGTGCCAGCAGCTCTTCGGGGATCTTGGAGCCCCAGCATTTT. Residues: CASSSSGILEPQHF.

V is TRBV7-9 and J is TRBJ2-1; 8 bases fit TRBD2. The CDR3 loop spans 15 amino acids. V was pared by 2 bases and J by 2 bases, with 2 bases of the junction left unmatched. Germline V gene data show CDR1 as SEHNR and CDR2 as FQNEAQ (reference sequence). The CDR3 region is CASSLIGRAYNEQFF. The CDR3, as DNA: TGTGCCAGCAGCTTAATCGGGAGGGCCTACAATGAGCAGTTCTTC.

The chain joins TRBV6-1 to TRBJ2-7; 9 bases map to TRBD1. V was pared by 6 bases and J by 5 bases, with 5 bases of the junction left unmatched. CDR1 and CDR2 (germline): MNHNS, SASEGT. There are 13 residues in the CDR3. CDR3 amino acids: CASSDGQGNEQYF. The CDR3 coding sequence is TGTGCCAGCAGCGATGGACAGGGGAACGAGCAGTACTTC.

This clone appeared once. The V call is TRBV5-8, the J call TRBJ2-2, with TRBD1 identical over 8 bases. The CDR3 has 17 amino acids. J lost 3 bases, V lost 0 bases, and 7 bases had no gene match. CDR1 SGHTS and CDR2 YDEGEE come from the germline V gene. CDR3: CASSLALGQGYTGELFF. The CDR3 DNA is TGTGCCAGCAGCTTGGCCCTAGGACAGGGCTACACCGGGGAGCTGTTTTTT. The full variable domain, its missing parts supplied by reference TRBV5-8 and TRBJ2-2, is EAGVTQSPTHLIKTRGQQATLRCSPISGHTSVYWYQQALGLGLQFLLWYDEGEERNRGNFPPRFSGRQFPNYSSELNVNALELEDSALYLCASSLALGQGYTGELFFGEGSRLTVL.

The J gene is TRBJ2-7, the V gene TRBV27, with D perhaps TRBD2 (6 bases). CDR3 size: 16 residues. Germline CDR1 is MNHEY and CDR2 is SMNVEV (reference sequence). The V end lost 5 bases, the J end lost 0 bases, and 17 bases lay between the germline ends. CDR3 nucleotides: TGTGCCAGCAGTCCCCTCGGGGGAGGCCTCTCCTACGAGCAGTACTTC. Encoded protein: CASSPLGGGLSYEQYF.